This T cell receptor (beta chain) came from a study of T cell responses to AZD1222 COVID-19 vaccine. Study-wide findings and caveats: Targets within unmutated variant regions were reportedly found for nearly half of spike-specific TCRs. Repertoire sampling happened only post peak T cell response. Seropositivity was recorded at baseline in only 6 or 7 AZD1222 recipients.

The protocol was immunoSEQ multiplex PCR, while the TCRdb copy is restricted to in-frame clones and leaves out a portion. In the table there are about 170,000 clones, roughly 90% of which are singletons. V lost 0 bases to trimming and J lost 3 bases, with 8 bases between them. Germline V lookup: CDR1 SGHTA, CDR2 FQGTGA. The CDR3 is 14 amino acids. With respect to this clone: What it recognizes is unknown.

Sample: peripheral blood, taken on day 0 of AZD1222 vaccination. The TCR sequence derives from an adult in good health. J is TRBJ1-1 and V is TRBV7-3; D gene ambiguous. The CDR3 is CASSLTVGHTEAFF. CDR3 nucleotide sequence: TGTGCCAGCAGCTTAACGGTGGGTCACACTGAAGCTTTCTTT.